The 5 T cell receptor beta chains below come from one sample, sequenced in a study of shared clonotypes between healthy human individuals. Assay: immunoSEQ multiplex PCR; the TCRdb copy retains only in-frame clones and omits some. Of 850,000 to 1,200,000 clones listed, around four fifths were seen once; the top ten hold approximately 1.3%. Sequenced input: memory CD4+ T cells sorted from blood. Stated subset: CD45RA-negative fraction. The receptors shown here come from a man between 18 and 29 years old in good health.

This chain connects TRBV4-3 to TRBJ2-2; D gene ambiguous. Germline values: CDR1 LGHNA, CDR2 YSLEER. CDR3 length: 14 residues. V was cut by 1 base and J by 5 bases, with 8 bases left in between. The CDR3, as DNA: TGCGCCAGCAGCCAAGGGTTGCGAACCGGGGAGCTGTTTTTT. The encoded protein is CASSQGLRTGELFF.

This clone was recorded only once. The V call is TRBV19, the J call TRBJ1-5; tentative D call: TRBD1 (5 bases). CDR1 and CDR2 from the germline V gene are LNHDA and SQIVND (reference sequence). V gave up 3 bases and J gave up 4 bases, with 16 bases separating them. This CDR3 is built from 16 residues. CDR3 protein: CASSIGVTVINQPQHF. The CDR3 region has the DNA TGTGCCAGTAGTATTGGTGTGACAGTAATTAATCAGCCCCAGCATTTT.

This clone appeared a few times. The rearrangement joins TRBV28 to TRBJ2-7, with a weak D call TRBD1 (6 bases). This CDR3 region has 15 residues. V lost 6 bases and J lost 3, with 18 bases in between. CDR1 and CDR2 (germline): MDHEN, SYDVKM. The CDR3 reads CASRGAEGYGYEQYF. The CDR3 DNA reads TGTGCCAGCAGGGGGGCAGAGGGGTATGGCTACGAGCAGTACTTC.

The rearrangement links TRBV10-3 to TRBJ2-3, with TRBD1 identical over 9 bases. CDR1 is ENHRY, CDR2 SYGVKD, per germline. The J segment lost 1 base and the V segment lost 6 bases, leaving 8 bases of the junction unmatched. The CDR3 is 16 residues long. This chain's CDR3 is CAISSRDRVGTDTQYF. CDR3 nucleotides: TGTGCCATCAGCAGCCGGGACAGGGTGGGCACAGATACGCAGTATTTT.

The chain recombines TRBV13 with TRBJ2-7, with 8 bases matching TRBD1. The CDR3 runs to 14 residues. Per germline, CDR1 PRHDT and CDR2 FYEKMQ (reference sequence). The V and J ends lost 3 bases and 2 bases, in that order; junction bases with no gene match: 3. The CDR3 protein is CASSFQQGAYEQYF. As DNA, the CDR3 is TGTGCCAGCAGCTTCCAACAGGGGGCCTACGAGCAGTACTTC. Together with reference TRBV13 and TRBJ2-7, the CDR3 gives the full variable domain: AAGVIQSPRHLIKEKRETATLKCYPIPRHDTVYWYQQGPGQDPQFLISFYEKMQSDKGSIPDRFSAQQFSDYHSELNMSSLELGDSALYFCASSFQQGAYEQYFGPGTRLTVT.